The T cell receptor (beta chain) under discussion was sequenced for a study of blood T cell repertoires in COVID-19. Libraries were prepared by immunoSEQ multiplex PCR; TCRdb keeps only in-frame clonotypes and omits some of them. The sample records about 320,000 clones, roughly 86% being singletons. V was cut by 5 bases and J by 1 base, with 9 bases left in between. The germline CDR1 and CDR2 sequences are SGHRS and YFSETQ. The CDR3 consists of 13 residues. This clone has a handful of counts. Specimen: peripheral blood. This receptor was identified in a woman in her twenties or thirties with COVID-19, enrolled during active disease. The V and J genes are TRBV5-1 and TRBJ1-1; no definite D call. The chain's CDR3 is CASRTGKNTEAFF. The DNA of the CDR3 is TGCGCCAGCAGGACCGGGAAGAACACTGAAGCTTTCTTT.